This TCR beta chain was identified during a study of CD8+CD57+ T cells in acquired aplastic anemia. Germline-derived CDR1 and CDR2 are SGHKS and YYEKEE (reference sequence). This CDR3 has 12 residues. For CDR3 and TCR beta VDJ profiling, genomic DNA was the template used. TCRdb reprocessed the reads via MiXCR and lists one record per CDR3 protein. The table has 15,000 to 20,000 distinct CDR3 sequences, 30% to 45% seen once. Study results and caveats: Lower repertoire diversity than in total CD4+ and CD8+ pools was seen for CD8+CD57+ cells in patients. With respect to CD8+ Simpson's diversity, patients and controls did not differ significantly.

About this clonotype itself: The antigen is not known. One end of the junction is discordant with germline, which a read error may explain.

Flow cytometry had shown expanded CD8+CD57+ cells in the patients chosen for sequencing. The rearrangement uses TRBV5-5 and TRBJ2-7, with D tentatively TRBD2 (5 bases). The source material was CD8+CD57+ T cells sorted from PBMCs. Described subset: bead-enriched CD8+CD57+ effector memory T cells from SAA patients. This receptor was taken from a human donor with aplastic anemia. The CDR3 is CASSLGEHEQYF. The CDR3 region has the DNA TGTGCCAGCAGTTTGGGAGAACACGAGCAGTACTTC. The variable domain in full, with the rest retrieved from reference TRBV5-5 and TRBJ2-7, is DAGVTQSPTHLIKTRGQQVTLRCSPISGHKSVSWYQQVLGQGPQFIFQYYEKEERGRGNFPDRFSARQFPNYSSELNVNALLLGDSALYLCASSLGEHEQYFGPGTRLTVT.